This TCR beta chain was sequenced in a study of blood T cell repertoires in COVID-19. Study summary: Both acute and convalescent COVID-19 samples were obtained from the United States, Italy and Spain. PBMCs, B-cell-depleted T cells, or T cells provided the cDNA or gDNA that made up the material.

Those enrolled in Seattle joined during active infection and were followed longitudinally afterward. Germline loops: CDR1 SQVTM, CDR2 ANQGSEA. There are 14 residues in the CDR3. With 4 bases clipped from V and 6 bases from J, the junction kept 6 bases outside the gene matches. Original handling: Nucleated cell number was recorded as an estimate derived from reference gene primer amplification. Using immunoSEQ multiplex PCR, the repertoire was profiled, and TCRdb retains in-frame clones only, with some absent. V and J calls and clone size come straight from that table; D and trimming were deduced from the DNA. Here the sample spans about 170,000 clones, roughly 80% being singletons.

Material: peripheral blood. V usage is TRBV29-1 and J usage is TRBJ1-5; 10 bases line up with TRBD1. This TCR derives from an elderly woman with COVID-19, enrolled during active disease. The DNA for the CDR3 is TGCAGCGTTGCAACCGGGACAGGGGCTCAGCCCCAGCATTTT. It encodes CSVATGTGAQPQHF.